This TCR beta chain was captured by sequencing in a study of CD8+ T cells in alopecia areata. Points from the study as a whole: One nonresponder leaves baseline CD8+ expansion's link to response uncertain.

Treatment given: oral pan-JAK inhibitor, 5-10 mg twice daily. Germline-derived CDR1 and CDR2 are SQVTM and ANQGSEA. V lost 7 bases and J lost 3, with 10 bases in between. The CDR3 totals 11 residues. The sample holds a few counts of this clone. No antigen is known for it. cDNA prepared by RNA extraction and subsequent reverse transcription served as the template for sequencing. Data came from immunoSEQ multiplex PCR; TCRdb stores just in-frame clones and leaves some out. The repertoire includes over 95,000 clones, approximately 51% of them detected once, and roughly 3.5% sits in the top ten. The chain combines TRBV29-1 with TRBJ2-7, with D hard to call. The clonotype originates from a human donor with alopecia areata. Sample: CD4+ T cells sorted from blood, taken at week 24, from a patient treated with tofacitinib. CDR3 sequence reads: CSAGNRYEQYF. The CDR3 bases are TGCAGCGCTGGAAATCGCTACGAGCAGTACTTC.